This TCR beta chain was sequenced during a study of T cells in Graves' hyperthyroidism and ophthalmopathy. Overall study results and limits: The model predicted ophthalmopathy a median roughly 6.5 months before onset.

RNA transcripts provided the source from which TCR beta CDR3 regions were amplified. TCR CDR3 underwent first-round RT-PCR with the HTBI primer set. TCRdb independently ran MiXCR on the multiplex PCR reads; one entry per CDR3 protein. The sample includes 280,000 or so distinct CDR3 sequences, under 30% of them seen just once. Trimming cost V 0 bases and J 5 bases, with 17 bases left between them. Germline V CDR1 and CDR2: SGDLS, YYNGEE. This CDR3 spans 16 amino acids. With regard to this clonotype: Antigen: not known.

The sample of blood was obtained at first hyperthyroidism diagnosis (before any ophthalmopathy symptoms). The PBMCs had their origin in about 9.7 ml of fresh peripheral blood. This receptor was obtained from a man in his forties with Graves' hyperthyroidism that later progressed to Graves' ophthalmopathy. Sequencing was performed on blood. The V call is TRBV9, the J call TRBJ1-1; D perhaps matches TRBD1 (6 bases). CDR3 in DNA: TGTGCCAGCAGCGTAGTTCAGGGGAATAGTCGGACTGAAGCTTTCTTT. This codes for CASSVVQGNSRTEAFF.